These 19 T cell receptor beta chains were sequenced from one sample in a study of cytomegalovirus exposure and HLA in healthy donors. PCR was performed using 60 Vbeta and 13 Jbeta primers. Measured with immunoSEQ multiplex PCR; TCRdb has only the in-frame clones, and not every one. The repertoire holds about 190,000 clones, with roughly four fifths as singletons. Sequencing was carried out using PBMCs. The source is a woman younger than 30 in good health and CMV-seropositive.

This clone was counted a few times. The CDR3 loop is CASVPGTRGSSEQFF. The CDR3 DNA reads TGCGCCAGCGTTCCGGGGACGCGGGGGAGTAGTGAGCAGTTCTTC. The rearrangement links TRBV5-1 to TRBJ2-1; TRBD2 matches 7 bases. Germline-derived CDR1 and CDR2 are SGHRS and YFSETQ. CDR3 length: 15 amino acids. V lost 7 bases and J lost 9; bases outside the gene matches: 16.

The CDR3 loop is CASGGTVSGNTIYF. CDR3 DNA: TGTGCCAGCGGGGGGACAGTCTCTGGAAACACCATATATTTT. This rearrangement joins TRBV2 to TRBJ1-3, with 7 bases fitting TRBD1. Losses at the gene ends were 8 bases for V and 0 bases for J; bases not matched to a gene: 4. This CDR3 is built from 14 residues. Germline V CDR1 and CDR2: SNHLY, FYNNEI.

V and J are TRBV18 and TRBJ1-1; D is perhaps TRBD1 (5 bases). V was shortened by 3 bases and J by 8 bases, with 13 bases between the two germline ends. Germline V gene lookup returns CDR1 KGHSH and CDR2 LQKENI. The CDR3 is 13 amino acids. CDR3: CASSPQHGGEAFF. CDR3 sequence (DNA): TGTGCCAGCTCACCCCAACACGGGGGGGAAGCTTTCTTT.

This clone was counted a single time. This rearrangement joins TRBV19 to TRBJ2-1, with 8 bases matching TRBD1. J gave up 5 bases and V 1 base, and 1 base lay outside the gene matches. Germline CDR1 reads LNHDA; CDR2 reads SQIVND (reference sequence). There are 14 residues in the CDR3. The CDR3 sequence: CASSIVTGDNEQFF. CDR3 sequence (DNA): TGTGCCAGTAGTATAGTGACAGGGGACAATGAGCAGTTCTTC.

The chain joins TRBV11-3 to TRBJ2-7; the match to TRBD2 covers 9 bases. The CDR3 is 16 amino acids. The J segment lost 0 bases and the V segment lost 5 bases, leaving 8 bases of the junction unmatched. Germline CDR1 SGHNT, CDR2 YENEEA. CDR3 sequence reads: CASSPTPSGVSYEQYF. The CDR3 DNA reads as TGTGCCAGCAGCCCTACGCCTAGCGGGGTCTCCTACGAGCAGTACTTC.

The genes are TRBV6-1 and TRBJ2-5; TRBD1 matches 7 bases. The CDR3 consists of 16 residues. J lost 2 bases, V lost 1 base, and 7 bases had no gene match. Germline CDR1 MNHNS, CDR2 SASEGT. CDR3 sequence: CASSEGRGRGQETQYF. CDR3 bases: TGTGCCAGCAGTGAAGGTCGAGGCAGGGGGCAAGAGACCCAGTACTTC.

J is TRBJ2-1 and V is TRBV5-4, with D possibly being TRBD2 (6 bases). V was shortened by 1 base and J by 6 bases, with 26 bases between the two germline ends. The CDR3 covers 19 residues. Germline assignment: CDR1 SGHNT and CDR2 YYREEE (reference sequence). CDR3 loop: CASSLWVGGFQVWGNEQFF. CDR3 coding DNA: TGTGCCAGCAGCTTGTGGGTTGGGGGGTTCCAGGTGTGGGGCAATGAGCAGTTCTTC.

V gene TRBV6-1 combines with J gene TRBJ1-6, with D unclear. CDR1 MNHNS and CDR2 SASEGT come from the germline V gene. The CDR3 loop spans 14 amino acids. With 7 bases removed from V and 6 bases from J, the gap between germline ends came to 13 bases. The CDR3 DNA is TGTGCCAGCAAGTGGCCAGTTATTAATTCACCCCTCCACTTT. Amino acids: CASKWPVINSPLHF.

V usage is TRBV7-9 and J usage is TRBJ2-2; tentative D call: TRBD2 (7 bases). CDR3 size: 16 residues. Germline V CDR1 and CDR2: SEHNR, FQNEAQ (reference sequence). Trimming removed 5 bases from V and 3 bases from J, with 16 bases in between. CDR3 amino acids: CASSPSRGAHTGELFF. CDR3 coding DNA: TGTGCCAGCAGCCCCAGTCGGGGGGCGCACACCGGGGAGCTGTTTTTT.

The chain joins TRBV7-9 to TRBJ2-3, with D perhaps matching TRBD1 (7 bases). Germline CDR1 SEHNR, CDR2 FQNEAQ (reference sequence). The CDR3 is made up of 13 amino acids. Between the trimmed V and J ends, which lost 5 bases and 8 bases, there was a span of 14 bases. CDR3: CASSQDRRGTQYF. The CDR3, as DNA: TGTGCCAGCAGCCAGGACAGGCGGGGTACGCAGTATTTT. Filled out from reference TRBV7-9 and TRBJ2-3, the complete variable domain reads DTGVSQNPRHKITKRGQNVTFRCDPISEHNRLYWYRQTLGQGPEFLTYFQNEAQLEKSRLLSDRFSAERPKGSFSTLEIQRTEQGDSAMYLCASSQDRRGTQYFGPGTRLTVL.

The CDR3 loop reads CASSPEGLAGPYEQYF. The CDR3 DNA sequence: TGTGCCAGCAGCCCAGAGGGACTAGCGGGGCCCTACGAGCAGTACTTC. This chain connects TRBV11-2 to TRBJ2-7; TRBD2 matches 13 bases. J was trimmed by 2 bases and V by 5 bases; bases with no gene match: 6. This CDR3 has 16 amino acids. From germline, CDR1 is SGHAT and CDR2 FQNNGV. The entire variable domain, with the rest obtained from reference TRBV11-2 and TRBJ2-7, is as follows: EAGVAQSPRYKIIEKRQSVAFWCNPISGHATLYWYQQILGQGPKLLIQFQNNGVVDDSQLPKDRFSAERLKGVDSTLKIQPAKLEDSAVYLCASSPEGLAGPYEQYFGPGTRLTVT.

The table lists this clone with a few counts. The J gene is TRBJ1-5, the V gene TRBV4-3; perhaps TRBD1 as D (6 bases). Germline CDR1 LGHNA, CDR2 YSLEER. V shed 4 bases and J shed 2 bases, with 15 bases lying between them. The CDR3 has 16 amino acids. CDR3 sequence reads: CASSRDNRGGNQPQHF. CDR3 DNA: TGCGCCAGCAGCCGGGACAATCGGGGCGGCAATCAGCCCCAGCATTTT.

The V gene is TRBV12-5, the J gene TRBJ2-2; 7 bases align to TRBD1. V was pared by 5 bases and J by 11 bases, with 11 bases of the junction left unmatched. CDR3 length equals 14 residues. The V gene's germline CDR1 is LGHNT and CDR2 FRNRAP. The CDR3 here is CASGPTGSFGELFF. In DNA form, the CDR3 reads TGTGCTAGTGGTCCGACAGGGTCGTTCGGAGAGCTGTTTTTT.

The chain employs TRBV28 and TRBJ2-2; D might be TRBD1 (6 bases). This CDR3 has 13 amino acids. V was pared by 4 bases and J by 6 bases, with 9 bases between. In germline, CDR1 is MDHEN, CDR2 SYDVKM. CDR3 DNA sequence: TGTGCCAGCAGTTCTACAGGGCCCGGGGAGCTGTTTTTT. As protein: CASSSTGPGELFF.

V is TRBV5-4 and J is TRBJ2-2; TRBD1 might be the D (6 bases). The germline V gene encodes CDR1 SGHNT and CDR2 YYREEE (reference sequence). V was clipped by 2 bases and J by 0 bases, with 11 bases between them. The CDR3 has 16 amino acids. DNA of the CDR3: TGTGCCAGCAGCTTAGGACAGAATTCGAACACCGGGGAGCTGTTTTTT. It codes for CASSLGQNSNTGELFF.

There are a few counts of this clone. The V call is TRBV6-1, the J call TRBJ1-5; TRBD1 is a possible D gene (5 bases). Germline V gene lookup returns CDR1 MNHNS and CDR2 SASEGT. Trimming pared 1 base from V and 6 bases from J, leaving 7 bases between. This CDR3 region has 13 residues. CDR3 DNA sequence: TGTGCCAGCAGTGAAGGGGGGGTTCAGCCCCAGCATTTT. Encoded protein: CASSEGGVQPQHF.

This rearrangement joins TRBV7-3 to TRBJ2-3; TRBD2 agrees at 9 bases. This CDR3 is built from 16 residues. V shed 5 bases and J 6 bases; nucleotides not matched to a gene: 12. CDR1 is SGHTA and CDR2 is FQGTGA in the germline V gene. CDR3 in amino acids: CASSLDPRGGRDTQYF. The CDR3 DNA is TGTGCCAGCAGCCTAGACCCGCGGGGGGGCAGGGATACGCAGTATTTT.

This clone came up a few times. This chain links TRBV2 with TRBJ1-1; the match to TRBD1 covers 7 bases. V lost 6 bases to trimming and J lost 4 bases; unmatched junction nucleotides: 11. This CDR3 is built from 15 residues. Per germline, CDR1 SNHLY and CDR2 FYNNEI. The CDR3 DNA sequence: TGTGCCAGCAGGAACAGACAGGGACGGGGCACTGAAGCTTTCTTT. It specifies CASRNRQGRGTEAFF.

In its sample, this clone was seen a few times. The chain joins TRBV6-5 to TRBJ1-2, with TRBD1 as a possible D gene (5 bases). Germline loops: CDR1 MNHEY, CDR2 SVGAGI. This CDR3 comprises 11 residues. Trimming pared 6 bases from V and 6 bases from J, leaving 8 bases between. CDR3 nucleotide sequence: TGTGCCAGCAGCTCGGACAATGGCTACACCTTC. Its translation is CASSSDNGYTF.